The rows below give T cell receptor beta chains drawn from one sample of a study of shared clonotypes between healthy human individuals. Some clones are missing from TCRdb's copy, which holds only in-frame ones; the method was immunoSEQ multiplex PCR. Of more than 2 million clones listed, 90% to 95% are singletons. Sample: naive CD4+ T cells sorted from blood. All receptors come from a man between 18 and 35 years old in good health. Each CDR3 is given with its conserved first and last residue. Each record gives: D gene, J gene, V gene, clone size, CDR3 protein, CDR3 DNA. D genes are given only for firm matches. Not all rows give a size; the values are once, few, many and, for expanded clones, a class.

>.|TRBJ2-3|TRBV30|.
CAWSSADTQYF
TGTGCCTGGAGTTCAGCAGATACGCAGTATTTT
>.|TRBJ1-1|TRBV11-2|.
CASSLQDSVTRNTEAFF
TGTGCCAGCAGCTTACAGGATTCCGTCACCCGGAACACTGAAGCTTTCTTT
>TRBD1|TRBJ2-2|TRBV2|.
CASSRQGLGGELFF
TGTGCCAGCAGTCGACAGGGGTTGGGCGGGGAGCTGTTTTTT
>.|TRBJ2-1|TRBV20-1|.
CSAAYNEQFF
TGCAGTGCGGCCTACAATGAGCAGTTCTTC
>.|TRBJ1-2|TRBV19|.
CASSINPRGYTF
TGTGCCAGTAGTATAAACCCCCGGGGCTACACCTTC
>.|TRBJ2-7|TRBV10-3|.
CAISELDEQYF
TGTGCCATCAGTGAGTTGGACGAGCAGTACTTC
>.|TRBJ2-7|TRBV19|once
CASSMAFDSSYEQYF
TGTGCCAGTAGTATGGCTTTTGACAGCTCCTACGAGCAGTACTTC
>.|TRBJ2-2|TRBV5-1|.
CASSLAPGGVTGELFF
TGCGCCAGCAGCTTGGCTCCTGGGGGAGTCACCGGGGAGCTGTTTTTT
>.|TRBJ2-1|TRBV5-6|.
CASSFVGLSSQFF
TGTGCCAGCAGCTTTGTCGGACTTTCTTCGCAGTTCTTC
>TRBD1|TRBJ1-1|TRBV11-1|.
CASSHGTVTEAFF
TGTGCCAGCAGCCATGGGACAGTCACTGAAGCTTTCTTT
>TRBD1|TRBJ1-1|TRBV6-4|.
CASSDGQGLVAFF
TGTGCCAGCAGTGACGGACAGGGGTTGGTGGCTTTCTTT
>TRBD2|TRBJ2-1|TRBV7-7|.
CASSSAGLAAYNEQFF
TGTGCTAGCAGCTCTGCGGGACTAGCGGCATACAATGAGCAGTTCTTC
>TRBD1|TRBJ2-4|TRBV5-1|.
CASSLQGAGNIQYF
TGCGCCAGCAGCTTGCAGGGGGCCGGGAACATTCAGTACTTC
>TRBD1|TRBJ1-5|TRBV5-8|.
CASSFRTGEVQPQHF
TGTGCCAGCAGCTTCCGGACAGGGGAGGTTCAGCCCCAGCATTTT
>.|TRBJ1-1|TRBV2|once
CASALETLNTEAFF
TGTGCCAGCGCGCTGGAGACTTTGAACACTGAAGCTTTCTTT
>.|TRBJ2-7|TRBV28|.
CASSPRDRTGGEQYF
TGTGCCAGCAGTCCCCGGGACCGGACTGGGGGCGAGCAGTACTTC
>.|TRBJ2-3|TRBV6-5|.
CASSYSGRGYTDTQYF
TGTGCCAGCAGTTACTCGGGCAGGGGATACACAGATACGCAGTATTTT
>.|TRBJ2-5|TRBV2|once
CASSAIESETQYF
TGTGCCAGCAGTGCCATAGAGTCAGAGACCCAGTACTTC
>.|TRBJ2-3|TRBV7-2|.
CASSLAFLGTDTQYF
TGTGCCAGCAGCTTAGCGTTTCTAGGAACAGATACGCAGTATTTT
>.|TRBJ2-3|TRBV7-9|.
CASRIKSPGDTQYF
TGTGCCAGCAGGATCAAAAGTCCGGGGGATACGCAGTATTTT
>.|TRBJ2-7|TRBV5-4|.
CASSYGLAYEQYF
TGTGCCAGCAGCTATGGACTGGCCTACGAGCAGTACTTC
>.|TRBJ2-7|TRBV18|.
CASSLDRQSTYEQYF
TGTGCCAGCTCCCTTGACAGACAATCCACCTACGAGCAGTACTTC
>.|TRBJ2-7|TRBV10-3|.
CAISESPDPLFYEQYF
TGTGCCATCAGTGAGTCGCCGGACCCACTTTTCTACGAGCAGTACTTC
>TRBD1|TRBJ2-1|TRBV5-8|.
CASSSFRGIGNEQFF
TGTGCCAGCAGCTCGTTCAGGGGGATCGGCAATGAGCAGTTCTTC